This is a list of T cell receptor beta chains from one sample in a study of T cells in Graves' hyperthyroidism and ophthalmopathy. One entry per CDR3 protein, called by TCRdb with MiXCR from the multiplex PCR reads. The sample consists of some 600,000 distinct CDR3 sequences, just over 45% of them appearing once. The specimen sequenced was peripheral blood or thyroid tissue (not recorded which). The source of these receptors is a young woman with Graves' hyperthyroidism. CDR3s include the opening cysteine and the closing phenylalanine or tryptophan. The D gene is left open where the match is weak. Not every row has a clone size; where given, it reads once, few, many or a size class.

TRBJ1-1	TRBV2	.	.	CASSPGDTYAWAEAFF	TGTGCCAGCAGTCCGGGAGACACCTATGCCTGGGCTGAAGCTTTCTTT
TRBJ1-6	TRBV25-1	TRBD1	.	CASSYLGTGDNSPLHF	TGTGCCAGCAGTTACCTGGGGACAGGGGATAATTCACCCCTCCACTTT
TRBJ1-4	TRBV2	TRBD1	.	CASTGDRAPSLFF	TGTGCCAGCACCGGGGACAGGGCCCCTTCGCTGTTTTTT
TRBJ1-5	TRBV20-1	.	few	CSARDPESNQPQHF	TGCAGTGCTAGAGATCCAGAGAGCAATCAGCCCCAGCATTTT
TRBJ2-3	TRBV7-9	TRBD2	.	CASSYLAGGPTDTQYF	TGTGCCAGCAGCTACCTAGCGGGAGGGCCGACAGATACGCAGTATTTT
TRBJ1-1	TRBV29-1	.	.	CSVEFGPTNTEAFF	TGCAGCGTTGAGTTCGGGCCCACGAACACTGAAGCTTTCTTT
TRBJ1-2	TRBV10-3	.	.	CAISLHGNYGYTF	TGTGCCATCAGTTTACACGGCAACTATGGCTACACCTTC
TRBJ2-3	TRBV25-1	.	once	CASSGPQGGTQYF	TGTGCCAGCAGTGGACCCCAAGGTGGTACGCAGTATTTT
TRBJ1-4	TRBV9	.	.	CASSRGIGEKLFF	TGTGCCAGCAGTAGAGGGATAGGGGAAAAACTGTTTTTT
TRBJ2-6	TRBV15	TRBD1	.	CATSDSGQGGANVLTF	TGTGCCACCAGCGATTCGGGACAGGGTGGGGCCAACGTCCTGACTTTC
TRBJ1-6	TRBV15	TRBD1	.	CATSRGQGPSSPLHF	TGTGCCACCAGCAGAGGACAGGGCCCCTCTTCACCCCTCCACTTT
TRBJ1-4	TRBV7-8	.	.	CASSLDPGINEKLFF	TGTGCCAGCAGCTTAGACCCGGGGATTAATGAAAAACTGTTTTTT
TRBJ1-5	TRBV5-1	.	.	CASSKAGGNQPQHF	TGCGCCAGCAGTAAGGCTGGAGGCAATCAGCCCCAGCATTTT
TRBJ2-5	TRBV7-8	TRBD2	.	CATSAMAGGGETQYF	TGTGCCACCAGTGCCATGGCCGGGGGGGGAGAGACCCAGTACTTC
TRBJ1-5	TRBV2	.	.	CASSEEWGVTNQPQHF	TGTGCCAGCAGTGAAGAGTGGGGGGTGACCAATCAGCCCCAGCATTTT
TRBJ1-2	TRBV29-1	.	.	CSSPGTIYGYTF	TGCAGCAGTCCTGGGACTATCTACGGCTACACCTTC
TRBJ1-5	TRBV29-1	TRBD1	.	CSAGTGSGNQPQHF	TGCAGCGCCGGGACAGGGTCGGGCAATCAGCCCCAGCATTTT
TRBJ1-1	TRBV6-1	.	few	CASSGTSTEAFF	TGTGCCAGCAGCGGAACATCTACTGAAGCTTTCTTT
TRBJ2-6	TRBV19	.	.	CASSTYNIEGNGANVLTF	TGTGCCAGTAGTACATATAACATTGAGGGAAATGGGGCCAACGTCCTGACTTTC
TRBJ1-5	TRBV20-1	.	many	CSAPADSNQPQHF	TGCAGTGCTCCGGCTGATAGCAATCAGCCCCAGCATTTT
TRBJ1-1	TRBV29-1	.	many	CSDGTGTADEAFF	TGCAGCGATGGCACCGGGACGGCTGATGAAGCTTTCTTT
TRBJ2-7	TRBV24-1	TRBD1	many	CATSDSGTGVFEQYF	TGTGCCACCAGTGATTCCGGGACAGGAGTTTTCGAGCAGTACTTC
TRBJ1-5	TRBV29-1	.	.	CSVEEAGYEHF	TGCAGCGTTGAAGAAGCAGGCTACGAGCATTTT
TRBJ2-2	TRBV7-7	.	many	CASSLEAGTNTGELFF	TGTGCTAGCAGCTTAGAGGCAGGGACGAACACCGGGGAGCTGTTTTTT
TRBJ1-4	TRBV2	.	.	CASSDGPRADEKLFF	TGTGCCAGCAGTGATGGTCCCAGGGCCGATGAAAAACTGTTTTTT
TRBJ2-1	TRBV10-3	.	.	CAISDVTRDFYNEQFF	TGTGCCATCAGTGATGTGACTAGGGACTTCTACAATGAGCAGTTCTTC
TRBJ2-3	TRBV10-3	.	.	CAISESRAASTDTQYF	TGTGCCATCAGTGAGTCGAGAGCGGCTAGCACAGATACGCAGTATTTT
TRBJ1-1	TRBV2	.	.	CASIRGGMNTEAFF	TGTGCCAGCATTAGAGGCGGTATGAACACTGAAGCTTTCTTT
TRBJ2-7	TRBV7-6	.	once	CASSPGFLYEQYF	TGTGCCAGCTCACCAGGGTTCCTCTACGAGCAGTACTTC
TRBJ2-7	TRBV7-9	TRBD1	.	CASGTGAYPSYEQYF	TGTGCCAGCGGGACAGGGGCGTACCCCTCCTACGAGCAGTACTTC
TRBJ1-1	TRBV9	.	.	CASSRSYTEALF	TGTGCCAGCAGTCGGTCGTACACTGAAGCTCTCTTT
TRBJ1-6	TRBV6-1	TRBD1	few	CAISEAGQGSSPLHF	TGTGCCATCAGTGAAGCGGGACAGGGTAGTTCACCCCTCCACTTT
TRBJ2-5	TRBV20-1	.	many	CSARDTGDWETQYF	TGCAGTGCTAGAGATACAGGGGACTGGGAGACCCAGTACTTC
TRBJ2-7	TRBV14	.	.	CASSQGGHSYEQYF	TGTGCCAGCAGCCAAGGCGGCCACTCCTACGAGCAGTACTTC
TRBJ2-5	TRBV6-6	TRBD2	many	CASGPGLVVETQYF	TGTGCCAGCGGACCGGGACTAGTTGTGGAGACCCAGTACTTC
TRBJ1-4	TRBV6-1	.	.	CASRQQKADEKLFF	TGTGCCAGCAGACAACAGAAGGCGGATGAAAAACTGTTTTTT
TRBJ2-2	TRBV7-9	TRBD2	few	CASRQDLAGGRGELFF	TGTGCCAGCAGGCAGGACCTAGCGGGAGGTCGCGGGGAGCTGTTTTTT
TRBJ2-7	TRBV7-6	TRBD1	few	CASSPRQGANEQYF	TGTGCCAGCAGCCCCCGTCAGGGGGCCAACGAGCAGTACTTC
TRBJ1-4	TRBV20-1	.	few	CSARDSPGGKLFF	TGCAGTGCTAGAGATTCGCCGGGAGGGAAACTGTTTTTT
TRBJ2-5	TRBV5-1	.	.	CASSARDPREETQYF	TGCGCCAGCAGTGCTAGAGATCCCAGGGAAGAGACCCAGTACTTC
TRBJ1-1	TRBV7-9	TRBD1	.	CASSFGSGQGEGAFF	TGTGCCAGCAGCTTTGGAAGTGGTCAGGGGGAGGGGGCTTTCTTT
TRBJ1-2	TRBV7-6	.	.	CASSAAVARGKLNGYTF	TGTGCCAGCAGCGCAGCTGTAGCAAGAGGTAAACTAAATGGCTACACCTTC
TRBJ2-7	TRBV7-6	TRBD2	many	CASSQGLAGEHEQYF	TGTGCCAGCAGCCAGGGACTAGCGGGAGAACACGAGCAGTACTTC
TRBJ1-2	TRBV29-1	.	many	CSGGGSTYGYTF	TGCAGCGGGGGGGGCAGCACCTATGGCTACACCTTC
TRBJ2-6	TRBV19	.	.	CASSIRRSGANVLTF	TGTGCCAGTAGTATTCGCAGGTCTGGGGCCAACGTCCTGACTTTC
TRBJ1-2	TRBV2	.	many	CATRENYGYTF	TGTGCCACCAGGGAGAACTATGGCTACACCTTC